The next 6 T cell receptor beta chains were all read from a single sample in a study of early T cells in non-severe SARS-CoV-2 infection. TCRdb re-derived calls from the 5' RACE reads in MiXCR, one entry per CDR3 protein. This sample yields some 40,000 distinct CDR3 sequences, of which 4.5% to 7% are seen a single time; 4% to 4.5% belongs to the top ten. This sample comprised whole blood, obtained at baseline. The receptors originated from an adult who was a healthcare worker with PCR-confirmed SARS-CoV-2 infection or an uninfected control (not recorded which).

This clonotype was recorded many times. This chain uses TRBV6-2 or TRBV6-3 with TRBJ2-7; TRBD1 aligns across 7 bases. This CDR3 spans 15 amino acids. Germline assignment: CDR1 MNHEY and CDR2 SVGEGT. V gave up 0 bases and J gave up 6 bases; unmatched junction bases: 8. The chain's CDR3 is CASSYSGPTGVEQYF. The CDR3 DNA reads as TGTGCCAGCAGTTACTCTGGGCCTACAGGGGTCGAGCAGTACTTC.

In its sample, this clonotype was seen many times. This chain links TRBV19 with TRBJ2-5; D is undetermined. Germline-derived CDR1 and CDR2 are LNHDA and SQIVND (reference sequence). V lost 7 bases and J 2 bases, leaving 11 bases between the germline ends. The CDR3 has 13 amino acids. As DNA, the CDR3 is TGTGCCAGTAAAAGTCGGCAGCAAGAGACCCAGTACTTC. This translates into CASKSRQQETQYF.

This clonotype was seen ten or more times. The genes are TRBV20-1 and TRBJ1-4, with D perhaps TRBD1 (5 bases). The CDR3 has 11 residues. V gave up 8 bases and J gave up 7 bases, with 11 bases separating them. Germline CDR1 reads DFQATT; CDR2 reads SNEGSKA (reference sequence). The CDR3 loop reads CSFRAGEKLFF. The CDR3 bases are TGCAGTTTCAGGGCGGGTGAAAAACTGTTTTTT.

The CDR3 here is CASSYAPPRLSSYEQYF. Written as DNA, the CDR3 is TGTGCCAGCAGTTACGCGCCGCCCCGACTAAGCTCCTACGAGCAGTACTTC. The chain employs TRBV6-5 and TRBJ2-7; possible D gene TRBD2, 5 bases. V dropped 2 bases and J dropped 0 bases, with 17 bases sitting between them. The CDR3 length is 17 residues. Germline V CDR1 and CDR2: MNHEY, SVGAGI.

This clonotype was detected ten times or more. The chain recombines TRBV10-3 with TRBJ2-2, with D possibly TRBD1 on 6 matching bases. The V gene's germline CDR1 is ENHRY and CDR2 SYGVKD. V was cut by 7 bases and J by 3 bases, with 18 bases left in between. The CDR3 totals 16 residues. The chain's CDR3 is CAITRDTQLDTGELFF. The CDR3 nucleotides are TGTGCCATCACTCGGGACACCCAATTGGACACCGGGGAGCTGTTTTTT.

This clonotype was recorded at least ten times. The chain has TRBV5-5 and TRBJ2-1; 12 nucleotides agree with TRBD1. The CDR3 covers 15 residues. The germline V gene encodes CDR1 SGHKS and CDR2 YYEKEE (reference sequence). J lost 15 bases, V lost 2 bases, and 12 bases had no gene match. This CDR3 is CASSLGTGGTGRRFF. CDR3 nucleotides: TGTGCCAGCAGCTTAGGGACAGGGGGCACCGGGAGAAGGTTCTTC.